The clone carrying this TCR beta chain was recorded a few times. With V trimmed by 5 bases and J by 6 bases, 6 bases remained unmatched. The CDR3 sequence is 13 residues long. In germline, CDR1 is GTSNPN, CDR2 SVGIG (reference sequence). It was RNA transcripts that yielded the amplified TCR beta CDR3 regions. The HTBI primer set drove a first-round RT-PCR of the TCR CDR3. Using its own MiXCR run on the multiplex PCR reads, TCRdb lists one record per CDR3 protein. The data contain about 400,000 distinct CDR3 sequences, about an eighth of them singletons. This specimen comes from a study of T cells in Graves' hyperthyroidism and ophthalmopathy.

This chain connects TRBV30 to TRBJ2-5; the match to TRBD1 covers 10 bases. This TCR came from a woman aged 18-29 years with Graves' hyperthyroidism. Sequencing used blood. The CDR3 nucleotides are TGTGCCTGGGGGACAGGGGCAGGGAAGACCCAGTACTTC. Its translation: CAWGTGAGKTQYF.